The sequence of this T cell receptor (beta chain) was determined in a study of blood T cell repertoires in COVID-19. J lost 2 bases, V lost 1 base, and 2 bases had no gene match. There are 16 residues in the CDR3. CDR1 is KGHDR, CDR2 SFDVKD, per germline. Original methodology: How many nucleated cells were present was estimated from reference gene primer amplification. The data were produced by immunoSEQ multiplex PCR, yet TCRdb's version contains in-frame clones alone and is incomplete. That table gives V, J and clone size, and the DNA gave D and trimming. The repertoire has 73,000 or so clones, 65% to 85% of them found once; the top ten carry under 5%.

Sequencing was performed on peripheral blood. This rearrangement joins TRBV24-1 to TRBJ2-2, with 8 bases aligning to TRBD1. The TCR was taken from a woman aged 60-75 years with acute or convalescent COVID-19. Here the CDR3 reads CATSDLGQGNTGELFF. The CDR3 DNA is TGTGCCACCAGTGATTTAGGACAGGGTAACACCGGGGAGCTGTTTTTT.